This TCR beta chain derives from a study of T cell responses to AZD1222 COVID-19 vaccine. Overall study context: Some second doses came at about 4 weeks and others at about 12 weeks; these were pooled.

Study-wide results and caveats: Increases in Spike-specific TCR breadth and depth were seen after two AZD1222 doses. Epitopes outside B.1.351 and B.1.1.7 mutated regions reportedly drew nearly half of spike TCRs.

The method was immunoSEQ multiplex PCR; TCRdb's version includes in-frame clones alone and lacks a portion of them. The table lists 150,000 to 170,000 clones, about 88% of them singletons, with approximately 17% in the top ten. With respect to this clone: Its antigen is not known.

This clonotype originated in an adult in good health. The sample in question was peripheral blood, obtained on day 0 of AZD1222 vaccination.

CDR3 coding DNA: TGTGCCATCAGTGAGTCTGGGAACACCGGGGAGCTGTTTTTT. Translation: CAISESGNTGELFF. The chain has TRBV10-3 and TRBJ2-2, with D unresolved. The CDR3 loop spans 14 amino acids. Germline V gives CDR1 ENHRY, CDR2 SYGVKD. V was shortened by 0 bases and J by 1 base, with 3 bases between the two germline ends.